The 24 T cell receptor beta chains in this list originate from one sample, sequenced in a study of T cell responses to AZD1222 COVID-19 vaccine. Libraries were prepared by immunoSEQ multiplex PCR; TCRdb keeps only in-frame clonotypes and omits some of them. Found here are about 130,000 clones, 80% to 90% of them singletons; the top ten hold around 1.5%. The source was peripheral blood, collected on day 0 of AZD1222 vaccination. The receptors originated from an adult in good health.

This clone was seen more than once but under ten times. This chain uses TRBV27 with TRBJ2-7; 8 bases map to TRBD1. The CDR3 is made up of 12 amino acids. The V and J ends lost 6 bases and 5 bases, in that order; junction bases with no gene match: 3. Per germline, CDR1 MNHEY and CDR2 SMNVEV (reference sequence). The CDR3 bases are TGTGCCAGCAGCAGGACAGGGAACGAGCAGTACTTC. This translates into CASSRTGNEQYF.

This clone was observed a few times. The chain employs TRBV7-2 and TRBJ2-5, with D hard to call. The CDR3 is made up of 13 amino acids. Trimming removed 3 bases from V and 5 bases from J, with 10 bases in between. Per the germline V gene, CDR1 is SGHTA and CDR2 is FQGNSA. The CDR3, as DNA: TGTGCCAGCAGCTTCGCCCCAACGGAGACCCAGTACTTC. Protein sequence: CASSFAPTETQYF.

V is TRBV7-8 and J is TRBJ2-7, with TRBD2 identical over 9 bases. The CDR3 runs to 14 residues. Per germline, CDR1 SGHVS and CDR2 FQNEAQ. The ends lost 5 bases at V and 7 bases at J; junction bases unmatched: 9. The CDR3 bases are TGTGCCAGCAGCGACATACCTCTAGCGGGAGAGCAGTACTTC. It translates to CASSDIPLAGEQYF.

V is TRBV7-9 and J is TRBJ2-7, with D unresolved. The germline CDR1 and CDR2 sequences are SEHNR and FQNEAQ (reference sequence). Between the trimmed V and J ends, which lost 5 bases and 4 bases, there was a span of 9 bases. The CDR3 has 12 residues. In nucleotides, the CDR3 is TGTGCCAGCAGCGCCCGTCGGTACGAGCAGTACTTC. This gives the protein CASSARRYEQYF.

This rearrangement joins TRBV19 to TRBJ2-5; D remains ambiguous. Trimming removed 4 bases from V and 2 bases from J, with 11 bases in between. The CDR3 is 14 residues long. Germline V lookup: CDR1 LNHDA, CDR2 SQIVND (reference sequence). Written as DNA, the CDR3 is TGTGCCAGTAGTACCCGACACACACAAGAGACCCAGTACTTC. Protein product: CASSTRHTQETQYF.

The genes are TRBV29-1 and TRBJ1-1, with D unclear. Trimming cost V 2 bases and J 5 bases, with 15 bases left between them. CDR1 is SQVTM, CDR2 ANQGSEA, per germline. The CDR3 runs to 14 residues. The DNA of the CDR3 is TGCAGCGTTGAAAGAGGAGGGAAGGGTACTGAAGCTTTCTTT. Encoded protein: CSVERGGKGTEAFF. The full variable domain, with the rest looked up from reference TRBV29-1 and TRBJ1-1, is SAVISQKPSRDICQRGTSLTIQCQVDSQVTMMFWYRQQPGQSLTLIATANQGSEATYESGFVIDKFPISRPNLTFSTLTVSNMSPEDSSIYLCSVERGGKGTEAFFGQGTRLTVV.

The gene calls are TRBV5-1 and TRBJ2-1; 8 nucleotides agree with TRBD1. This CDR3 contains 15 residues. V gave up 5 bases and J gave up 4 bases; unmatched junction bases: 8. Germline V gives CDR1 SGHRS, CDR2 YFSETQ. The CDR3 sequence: CASRPQGGLYNEQFF. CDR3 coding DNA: TGCGCCAGCAGGCCACAGGGGGGCCTATACAATGAGCAGTTCTTC.

The CDR3 loop is CASSAGTSRLGPGGYTF. CDR3 DNA: TGTGCCAGCTCAGCCGGGACATCCCGCCTGGGCCCTGGAGGCTACACCTTC. This chain connects TRBV18 to TRBJ1-2; weak D call: TRBD1 (6 bases). The CDR3 is 17 amino acids. The germline V gene has CDR1 KGHSH and CDR2 LQKENI. Trimming left V 5 bases short and J 8 bases short, with 27 bases between.

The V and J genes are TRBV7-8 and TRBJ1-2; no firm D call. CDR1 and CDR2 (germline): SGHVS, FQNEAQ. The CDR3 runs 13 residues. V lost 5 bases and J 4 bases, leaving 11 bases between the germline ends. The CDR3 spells CASSPRGSYGYTF. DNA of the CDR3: TGTGCCAGCAGCCCCCGTGGAAGCTATGGCTACACCTTC.

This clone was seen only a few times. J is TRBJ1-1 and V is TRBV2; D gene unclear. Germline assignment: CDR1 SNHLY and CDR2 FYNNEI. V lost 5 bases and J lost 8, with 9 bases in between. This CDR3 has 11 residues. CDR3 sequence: CASSLGLEAFF. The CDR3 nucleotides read TGTGCCAGCAGTTTGGGTCTGGAAGCTTTCTTT.

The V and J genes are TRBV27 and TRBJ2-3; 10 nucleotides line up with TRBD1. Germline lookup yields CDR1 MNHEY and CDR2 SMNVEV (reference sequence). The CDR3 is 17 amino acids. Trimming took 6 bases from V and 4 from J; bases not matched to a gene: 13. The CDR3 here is CASSPFVETGGPDTQYF. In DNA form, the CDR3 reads TGTGCCAGCAGCCCTTTTGTAGAGACAGGGGGCCCAGATACGCAGTATTTT.

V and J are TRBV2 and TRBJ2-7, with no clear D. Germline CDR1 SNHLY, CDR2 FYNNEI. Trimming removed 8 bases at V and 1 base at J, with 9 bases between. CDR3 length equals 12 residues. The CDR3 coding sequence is TGTGCCAGCCGACGGCAGTCCTACGAGCAGTACTTC. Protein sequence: CASRRQSYEQYF.

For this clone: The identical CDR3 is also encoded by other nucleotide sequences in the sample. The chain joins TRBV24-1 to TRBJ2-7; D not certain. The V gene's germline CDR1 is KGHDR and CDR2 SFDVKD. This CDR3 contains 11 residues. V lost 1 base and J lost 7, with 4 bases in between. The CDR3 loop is CATSDLYEQYF. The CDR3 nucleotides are TGTGCCACCAGTGATTTATATGAGCAGTACTTC.

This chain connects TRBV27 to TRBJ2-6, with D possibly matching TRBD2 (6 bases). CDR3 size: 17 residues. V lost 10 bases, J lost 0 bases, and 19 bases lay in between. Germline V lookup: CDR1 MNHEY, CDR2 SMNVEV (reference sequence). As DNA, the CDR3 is TGTGCCACTAAGGGACTCACGATAACCTCTGGGGCCAACGTCCTGACTTTC. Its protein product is CATKGLTITSGANVLTF.

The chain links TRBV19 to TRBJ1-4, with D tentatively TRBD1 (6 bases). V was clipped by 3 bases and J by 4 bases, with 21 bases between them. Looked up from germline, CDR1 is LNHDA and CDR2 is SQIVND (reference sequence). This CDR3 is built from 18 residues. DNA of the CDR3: TGTGCCAGTAGTATTACTCCTAGGTCCAGGGGATATAATGAAAAACTGTTTTTT. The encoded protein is CASSITPRSRGYNEKLFF.

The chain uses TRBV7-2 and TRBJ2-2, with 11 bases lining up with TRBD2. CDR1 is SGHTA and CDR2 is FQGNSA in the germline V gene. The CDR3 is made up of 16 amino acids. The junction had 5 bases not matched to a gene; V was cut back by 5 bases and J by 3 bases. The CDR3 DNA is TGTGCCAGCAGCATAGTGGGACTAGCGGACACCGGGGAGCTGTTTTTT. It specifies CASSIVGLADTGELFF.

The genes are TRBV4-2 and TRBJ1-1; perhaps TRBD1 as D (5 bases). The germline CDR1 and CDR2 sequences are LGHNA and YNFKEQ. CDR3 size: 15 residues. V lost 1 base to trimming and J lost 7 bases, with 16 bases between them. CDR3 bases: TGTGCCAGCAGCCAAGCCGAAGGCGAGGGGAATGAAGCTTTCTTT. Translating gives CASSQAEGEGNEAFF.

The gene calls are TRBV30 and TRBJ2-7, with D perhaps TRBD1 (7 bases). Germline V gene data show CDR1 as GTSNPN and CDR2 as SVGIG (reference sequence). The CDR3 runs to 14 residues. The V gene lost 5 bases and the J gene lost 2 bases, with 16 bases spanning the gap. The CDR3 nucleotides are TGTGCCTGGGAAAGGGGGGACAGTGCCTACGAGCAGTACTTC. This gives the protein CAWERGDSAYEQYF.

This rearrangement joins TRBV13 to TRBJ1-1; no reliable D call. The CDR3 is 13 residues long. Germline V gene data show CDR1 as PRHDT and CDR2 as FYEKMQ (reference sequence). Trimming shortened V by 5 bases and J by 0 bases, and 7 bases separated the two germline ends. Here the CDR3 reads CASSPRMNTEAFF. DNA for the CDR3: TGTGCCAGCAGCCCACGGATGAACACTGAAGCTTTCTTT.

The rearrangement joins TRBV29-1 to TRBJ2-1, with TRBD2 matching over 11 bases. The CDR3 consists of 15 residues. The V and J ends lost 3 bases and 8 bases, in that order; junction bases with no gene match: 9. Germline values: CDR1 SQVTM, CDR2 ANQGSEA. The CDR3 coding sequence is TGCAGCGTTGACTTAGCGACTAGCGGGAAAGATGAGCAGTTCTTC. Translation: CSVDLATSGKDEQFF.

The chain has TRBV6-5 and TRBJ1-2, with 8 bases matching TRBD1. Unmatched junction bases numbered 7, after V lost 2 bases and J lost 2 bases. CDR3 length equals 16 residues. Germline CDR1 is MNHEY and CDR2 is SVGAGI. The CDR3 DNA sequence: TGTGCCAGCAGTTACCAAAGACAGGGGAAAAACTATGGCTACACCTTC. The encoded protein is CASSYQRQGKNYGYTF.

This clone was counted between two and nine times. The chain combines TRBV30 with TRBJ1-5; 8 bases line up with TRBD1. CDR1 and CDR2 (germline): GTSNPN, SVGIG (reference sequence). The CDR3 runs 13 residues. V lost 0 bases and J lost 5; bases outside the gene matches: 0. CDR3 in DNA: TGTGCCTGGAGTGTACAGGGGGATCAGCCCCAGCATTTT. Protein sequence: CAWSVQGDQPQHF.

The CDR3 bases are TGCGCCAGCAGCTTGGCCGACCAAGAGACCCAGTACTTC. It encodes CASSLADQETQYF. The V and J genes are TRBV5-1 and TRBJ2-5, with unresolved D. The V gene lost 0 bases and the J gene lost 0 bases, with 3 bases spanning the gap. Germline V lookup: CDR1 SGHRS, CDR2 YFSETQ. The length of the CDR3 is 13 residues.

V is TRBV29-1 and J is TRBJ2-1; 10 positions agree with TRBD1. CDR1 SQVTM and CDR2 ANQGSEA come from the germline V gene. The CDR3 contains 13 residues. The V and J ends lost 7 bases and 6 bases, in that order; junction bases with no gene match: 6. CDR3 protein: CSAEGQGFNEQFF. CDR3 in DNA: TGCAGCGCCGAGGGACAGGGGTTCAATGAGCAGTTCTTC.